The clone carrying this T cell receptor beta chain showed up many times. Its specificity is unknown. The data stem from a study of early T cells in non-severe SARS-CoV-2 infection. Study overall: The input, bulk RNA from unsorted whole blood, was sequenced, and chains were unpaired.

Study-level results: Missing private and CD4 specificities, VDJdb matching favored anti-spike CD8 responses.

Individually, cDNA molecules had unique molecular identifiers attached to them. TCRdb reprocessed the 5' RACE reads via MiXCR and lists one record per CDR3 protein. The sample contains more than 15,000 distinct CDR3 sequences, over 5.5% of which appear only once. The sample consisted of whole blood, taken at baseline. This TCR came from an adult who was a healthcare worker with PCR-confirmed SARS-CoV-2 infection or an uninfected control (not recorded which).

The CDR3 DNA sequence: TGTGCCAGCAGCTTAGTAGCGGGGGCCTCAAATGAGCAGTTCTTC. It encodes CASSLVAGASNEQFF. The genes are TRBV7-9 and TRBJ2-1; 9 bases are a match to TRBD2. The V gene end was trimmed by 1 base and the J gene end by 7 bases; junction bases not matched to a gene: 5. The CDR3 is 15 residues long. Germline V lookup: CDR1 SEHNR, CDR2 FQNEAQ (reference sequence).